This T cell receptor (beta chain) emerged from a study of neurological immune-mediated disorders. TCRdb re-analysed the 5' RACE reads in MiXCR, keeping a single row per CDR3 protein. This sample carries 55,000 to 75,000 distinct CDR3 sequences, less than 2.5% of them seen once, and the ten largest clones take around 3%. Germline V gives CDR1 MDHEN, CDR2 SYDVKM. This CDR3 spans 15 amino acids. The junction had 9 bases not matched to a gene; V was cut back by 6 bases and J by 7 bases. This clonotype was seen many times. Sequenced sample: PBMCs. The origin of this receptor is a middle-aged man with multiple sclerosis. This chain joins TRBV28 and TRBJ2-2, with TRBD2 matching 9 bases. The CDR3 reads CASRARGGGGGELFF. CDR3 nucleotides: TGTGCCAGCAGGGCGCGGGGGGGTGGTGGCGGGGAGCTGTTTTTT. The full variable domain, its missing parts supplied by reference TRBV28 and TRBJ2-2, is DVKVTQSSRYLVKRTGEKVFLECVQDMDHENMFWYRQDPGLGLRLIYFSYDVKMKEKGDIPEGYSVSREKKERFSLILESASTNQTSMYLCASRARGGGGGELFFGEGSRLTVL.